Following are 6 T cell receptor beta chains from one sample sequenced in a study of Tregs in tolerant kidney transplant recipients. Repertoires were generated with immunoSEQ multiplex PCR, while TCRdb's copy carries only in-frame clones and drops some. This sample has about 64,000 clones, with around 87% found just once. Mixed chimerism was transient after nonmyeloablative marrow transplants from related graft donors. Specimen: CD4+ T cells from blood (PBMCs), collected 6 months after the transplant. The receptors shown here come from a human patient who received a combined kidney and bone marrow transplant. Part of the T cell pool may stem from the graft donor.

This clone has a single count. V and J are TRBV19 and TRBJ2-2; D unresolved. This CDR3 is built from 15 residues. With 4 bases removed from V and 8 bases from J, the gap between germline ends came to 17 bases. Germline V gene data show CDR1 as LNHDA and CDR2 as SQIVND (reference sequence). The CDR3 loop is CASSKRLVVGGELFF. The CDR3 DNA reads as TGTGCCAGTAGTAAACGCCTAGTGGTCGGGGGGGAGCTGTTTTTT.

As concerns this clone: The junction differs from germline at one of its ends, possibly a read error. V and J are TRBV5-4 and TRBJ1-1, with 10 bases fitting TRBD1. The germline V gene has CDR1 SGHNT and CDR2 YYREEE (reference sequence). CDR3 length: 15 amino acids. The CDR3: CASSPRDRGSTEALF. DNA for the CDR3: TGTGCCAGCAGCCCTCGGGACAGGGGTTCCACTGAAGCTCTCTTT.

The chain combines TRBV10-1 with TRBJ2-1, with 8 bases identical to TRBD1. Germline V CDR1 and CDR2: WNHNN, SYGVQD (reference sequence). The V gene end was trimmed by 11 bases and the J gene end by 3 bases; junction bases not matched to a gene: 9. The CDR3 runs 14 residues. The CDR3 loop is CAGRLGTGYNEQFF. In nucleotides, the CDR3 is TGCGCCGGGAGACTCGGGACAGGCTACAATGAGCAGTTCTTC.

CDR3 loop: CASTRLENTEAFF. DNA for the CDR3: TGTGCCAGTACCAGGCTGGAGAACACTGAAGCTTTCTTT. V usage is TRBV19 and J usage is TRBJ1-1; D call uncertain. The germline V and J ends were trimmed by 7 bases and 1 base, with 10 bases remaining between them. In germline, CDR1 is LNHDA, CDR2 SQIVND (reference sequence). The CDR3 totals 13 residues.

This chain connects TRBV18 to TRBJ1-3; no clear D. With 4 bases removed from V and 2 bases from J, the gap between germline ends came to 15 bases. The CDR3 length is 16 residues. CDR1 KGHSH and CDR2 LQKENI come from the germline V gene. CDR3 bases: TGTGCCAGCTCACTATCAATCGGAGGCGCTGGAAACACCATATATTTT. Protein: CASSLSIGGAGNTIYF.

V is TRBV9 and J is TRBJ2-1; possible D gene TRBD2, 6 bases. The CDR3 has 14 residues. The germline V and J ends were trimmed by 5 bases and 10 bases, with 19 bases remaining between them. CDR1 and CDR2 from the germline V gene are SGDLS and YYNGEE. CDR3 DNA sequence: TGTGCCAGCAGTGGAAACGACCCTGCGGGAGAGCAGTTCTTC. Amino acids: CASSGNDPAGEQFF. The full variable domain, with the rest looked up from reference TRBV9 and TRBJ2-1, is DSGVTQTPKHLITATGQRVTLRCSPRSGDLSVYWYQQSLDQGLQFLIQYYNGEERAKGNILERFSAQQFPDLHSELNLSSLELGDSALYFCASSGNDPAGEQFFGPGTRLTVL.